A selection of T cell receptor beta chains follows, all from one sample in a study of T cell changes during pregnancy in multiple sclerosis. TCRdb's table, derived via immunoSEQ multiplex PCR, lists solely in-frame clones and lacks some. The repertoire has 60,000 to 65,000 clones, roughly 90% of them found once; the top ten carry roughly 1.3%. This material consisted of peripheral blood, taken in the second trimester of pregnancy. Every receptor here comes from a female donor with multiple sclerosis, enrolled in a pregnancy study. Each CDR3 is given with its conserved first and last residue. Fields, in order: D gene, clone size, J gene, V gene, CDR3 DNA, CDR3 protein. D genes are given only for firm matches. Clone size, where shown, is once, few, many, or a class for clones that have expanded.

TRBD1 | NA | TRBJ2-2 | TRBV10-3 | TGTGCCATCAGGGGACAGTTGAACACCGGGGAGCTGTTTTTT | CAIRGQLNTGELFF
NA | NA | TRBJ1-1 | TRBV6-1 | TGTGCCAGCAGTGAACGGAACACTGAAGCTTTCTTT | CASSERNTEAFF
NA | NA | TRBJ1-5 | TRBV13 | TGTGCCAGCAGCCCGGGTGCCGGCAATCAGCCCCAGCATTTT | CASSPGAGNQPQHF
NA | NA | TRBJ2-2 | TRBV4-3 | TGCGCCAGCAGCCAAGTTGCTAGTCACGGGGAGCTGTTTTTT | CASSQVASHGELFF
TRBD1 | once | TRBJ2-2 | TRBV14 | TGTGCCAGCAGCCAAGCGAGGGACAGGGGCGGCACCGGGGAGCTGTTTTTT | CASSQARDRGGTGELFF
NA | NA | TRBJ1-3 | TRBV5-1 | TGCGCCAGCACCCCGGGGAGGGGAAGTACTGGAAACACCATATATTTT | CASTPGRGSTGNTIYF
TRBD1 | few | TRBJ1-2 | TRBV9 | TGTGCCAGCAGCGAGACGGGACAGGGAGACTATGGCTACACCTTC | CASSETGQGDYGYTF
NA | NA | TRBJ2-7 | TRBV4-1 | TGCGCCAGCAGCCAACTGAGTAGCGGTAGCGACGAGCAGTACTTC | CASSQLSSGSDEQYF
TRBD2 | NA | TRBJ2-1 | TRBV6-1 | TGTGCCAGCAGTGCGCCGCCGAGCGGGAGTTATCCTGAGCAGTTCTTC | CASSAPPSGSYPEQFF
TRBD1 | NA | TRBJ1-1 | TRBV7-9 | TGTGCCAGCAGCTTAGTTTGGACAGGGGGCGGGAACACTGAAGCTTTCTTT | CASSLVWTGGGNTEAFF
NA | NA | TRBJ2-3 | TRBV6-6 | TGTGCCAGCAGTTACGGGGGCCAGGGGTCAGATACGCAGTATTTT | CASSYGGQGSDTQYF
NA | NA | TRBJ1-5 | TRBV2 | TGTGCCAGCAGTGGATACAGGTTACGACAGCCCCAGCATTTT | CASSGYRLRQPQHF
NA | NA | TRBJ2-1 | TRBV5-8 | TGTGCCAGCAGCTTGATGAGAACGTCAATCCATGAGCAGTTCTTC | CASSLMRTSIHEQFF
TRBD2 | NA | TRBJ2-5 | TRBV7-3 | TGTGCCAGCAGCTTACCGGGAGGCGCCCCCAAGGAGACCCAGTACTTC | CASSLPGGAPKETQYF
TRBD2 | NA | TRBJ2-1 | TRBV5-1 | TGCGCCAGCAGCTGGGTTGGTAGCGGGAGCATCTTTTATGAGCAGTTCTTC | CASSWVGSGSIFYEQFF
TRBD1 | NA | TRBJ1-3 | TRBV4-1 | TGCGCCAGCAGCCAAGGAGTTGTCCCTAGGGACAGGGGCAAAGAAGGGACCATATATTTT | CASSQGVVPRDRGKEGTIYF
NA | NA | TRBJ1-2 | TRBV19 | TGTGCCAGTACGAACAGACCGCTTGGCTATGGCTACACCTTC | CASTNRPLGYGYTF
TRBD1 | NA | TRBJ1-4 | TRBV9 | TGTGCCAGCAGCGCGGGACAGGGGGGGGGAACTAATGAAAAACTGTTTTTT | CASSAGQGGGTNEKLFF
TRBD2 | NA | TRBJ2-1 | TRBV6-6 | TGTGCCAGCAGTCCCCGAGCGGGAGGATACAATGAGCAGTTCTTC | CASSPRAGGYNEQFF
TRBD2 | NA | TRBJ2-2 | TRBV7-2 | TGTGCCAGCAGCCCATCAGGACTAGCGGGCGGCACCGGGGAGCTGTTTTTT | CASSPSGLAGGTGELFF
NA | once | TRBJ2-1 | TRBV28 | TGTGCCAGCAGTTTCCTGACTAGTCCCCAAGATAATGAGCAGTTCTTC | CASSFLTSPQDNEQFF
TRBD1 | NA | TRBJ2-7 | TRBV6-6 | TGTGCCAGCAGTTTCTCTGACAGGGGGCGAGTTGAGCAGTACTTC | CASSFSDRGRVEQYF
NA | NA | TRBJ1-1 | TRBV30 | TGTGCCTGGAGTCAAGAGGGTGAAGCTTTCTTT | CAWSQEGEAFF
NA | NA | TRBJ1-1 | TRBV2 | TGTGCCAGCAGCGACTCAGGGATCACTGAAGCTTTCTTT | CASSDSGITEAFF
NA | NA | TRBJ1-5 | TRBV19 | TGTGCCAGTAGTTTCGCCCGAGGTAGTCAGCCCCAGCATTTT | CASSFARGSQPQHF
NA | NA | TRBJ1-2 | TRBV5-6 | TGTGCCAGCAGCCCCGGGACTAACTATGGCTACACCTTC | CASSPGTNYGYTF
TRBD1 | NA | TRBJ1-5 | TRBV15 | TGTGCCACCAGCAGAGCCAACTACGGACAGGGTTGGCAGCCCCAGCATTTT | CATSRANYGQGWQPQHF
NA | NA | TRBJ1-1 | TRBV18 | TGTGCCAGCTCACCGATACAGGGACAGAACACTGAAGCTTTCTTT | CASSPIQGQNTEAFF
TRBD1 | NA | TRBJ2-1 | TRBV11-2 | TGTGCCAGCAGCTTAGACTTTTTGGGACAGGGGGCGTTTGAGCAGTTCTTC | CASSLDFLGQGAFEQFF
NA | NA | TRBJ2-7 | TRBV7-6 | TGTGCCAGCAGCCCTGACAGGTTTACCTACGAGCAGTACTTC | CASSPDRFTYEQYF
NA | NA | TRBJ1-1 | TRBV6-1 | TGTGCCAGCACCGTGGGAGGGGGAGGGGGCACTGAAGCTTTCTTT | CASTVGGGGGTEAFF
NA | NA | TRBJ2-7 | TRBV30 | TGTGCCTGGAGACCCGACAGTACGTCTTACTACGAGCAGTACTTC | CAWRPDSTSYYEQYF
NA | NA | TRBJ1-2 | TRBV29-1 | TGCAGCGCCGGGGGGCAGGCCTATGGCTACACCTTC | CSAGGQAYGYTF
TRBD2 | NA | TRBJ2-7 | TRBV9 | TGTGCCAGCAGCTTCCGACTAGCGGGAGCGGACGAGCAGTACTTC | CASSFRLAGADEQYF
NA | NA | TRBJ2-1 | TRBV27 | TGTGCCAGCAGTCTCAGGGGCCCCTACAATGAGCAGTTCTTC | CASSLRGPYNEQFF
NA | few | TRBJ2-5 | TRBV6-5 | TGTGCCAGCAGTTACTCGACGGGAGTCCGGGAGACCCAGTACTTC | CASSYSTGVRETQYF
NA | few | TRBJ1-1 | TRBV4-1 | TGCGCCAGCAGCCCCGGGACAACCACTGAAGCTTTCTTT | CASSPGTTTEAFF
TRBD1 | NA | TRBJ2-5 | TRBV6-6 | TGTGCCAGCAGTTCGACAGGGTCGGGAGAGACCCAGTACTTC | CASSSTGSGETQYF
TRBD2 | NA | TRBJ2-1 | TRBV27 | TGTGCCAGCAGACTAGCCGGGACTAACAATGAGCAGTTCTTC | CASRLAGTNNEQFF
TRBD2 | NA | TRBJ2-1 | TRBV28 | TGTGCCAGCAGCCCTTTGGGACTAGCGACCCAGGAGCAGTTCTTC | CASSPLGLATQEQFF
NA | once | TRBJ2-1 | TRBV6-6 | TGTGCCAGCAGTCGTAGCGGAGACCGCTACAATGAGCAGTTCTTC | CASSRSGDRYNEQFF
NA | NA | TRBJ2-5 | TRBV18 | TGTGCCAGCTCACCTACCGGGTGGAAAGAGACCCAGTACTTC | CASSPTGWKETQYF
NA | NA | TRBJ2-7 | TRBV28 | TGTGCCAGCAGTTTGGAGTCAACTCACTCCTACGAGCAGTACTTC | CASSLESTHSYEQYF
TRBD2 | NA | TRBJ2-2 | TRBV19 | TGTGCCAGTAGTCCGATCATAGCGGGCTGGAACACCGGGGAGCTGTTTTTT | CASSPIIAGWNTGELFF
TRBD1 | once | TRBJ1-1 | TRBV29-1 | TGCAGCGCTGGACAGGGGGCAGAGACTGAAGCTTTCTTT | CSAGQGAETEAFF
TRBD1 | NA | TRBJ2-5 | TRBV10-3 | TGTGCCATCAGATCATCGACAGGGGACGCCGAGACCCAGTACTTC | CAIRSSTGDAETQYF
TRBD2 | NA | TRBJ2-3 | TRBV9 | TGTGCCAGCACCCTAGCGGGAGGGAGGGATACGCAGTATTTT | CASTLAGGRDTQYF
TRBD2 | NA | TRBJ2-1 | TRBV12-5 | TGTGCTAGCGCGCTAGCGGGAGGAGAAGGCACCAATGAGCAGTTCTTC | CASALAGGEGTNEQFF
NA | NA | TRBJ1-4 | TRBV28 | TGTGCCAGCAGTTTAGCCGGGGGTGAGGAAAAACTGTTTTTT | CASSLAGGEEKLFF
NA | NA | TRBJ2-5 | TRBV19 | TGTGCCAGTAGTATAGTGGGTCTAGCCGCGTTAGGACAAGAGACCCAGTACTTC | CASSIVGLAALGQETQYF
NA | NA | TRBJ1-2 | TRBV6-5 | TGTGCCAGCAGCGAACTATTCCGCTATGGCTACACCTTC | CASSELFRYGYTF
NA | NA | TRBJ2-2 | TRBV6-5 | TGTGCCAGCAGACTCAAGATATCCGGGGAGCTGTTTTTT | CASRLKISGELFF
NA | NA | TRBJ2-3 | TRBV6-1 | TGTGCCAGCAGCCTGACTAGTGCAACGCAGTATTTT | CASSLTSATQYF
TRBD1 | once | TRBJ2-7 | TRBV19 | TGTGCCACCCACCTCCGGGACAGGGTCTACGAGCAGTACTTC | CATHLRDRVYEQYF